The 5 T cell receptor beta chains presented below share a single source sample, sequenced in a study of cytomegalovirus exposure and HLA in healthy donors. The PCR employed 60 Vbeta primers together with 13 Jbeta primers. The assay was immunoSEQ multiplex PCR, and TCRdb's table has in-frame clones only and misses some. The sample shows around 120,000 clones, around 79% of them seen only once. Input material: PBMCs. The origin of the receptors is a woman aged 40 to 50 in good health and CMV-seronegative.

The rearrangement joins TRBV5-6 to TRBJ2-1; possible D gene TRBD2, 6 bases. Germline V CDR1 and CDR2: SGHDT, YYEEEE. The CDR3 has 12 amino acids. V shed 0 bases and J shed 9 bases, with 7 bases lying between them. The CDR3 loop is CASSLVGGEQFF. CDR3 DNA: TGTGCCAGCAGCTTGGTGGGGGGTGAGCAGTTCTTC.

The chain has TRBV6-5 and TRBJ1-1; 7 nucleotides line up with TRBD1. The V and J ends lost 5 bases and 4 bases, in that order; junction bases with no gene match: 10. CDR3 length: 15 residues. The germline gives CDR1 MNHEY, CDR2 SVGAGI. CDR3 in DNA: TGTGCCAGCAGTGCGAGACAGGGAGGTGTCACTGAAGCTTTCTTT. Its translation is CASSARQGGVTEAFF.

CDR3 nucleotides: TGTGCCAGCAGTTACTCGACAGGGGGTGCTAACTATGGCTACACCTTC. Protein sequence: CASSYSTGGANYGYTF. This chain joins TRBV6-5 and TRBJ1-2, with 9 bases aligning to TRBD1. Trimming took 0 bases from V and 0 from J; bases not matched to a gene: 2. The germline gives CDR1 MNHEY, CDR2 SVGAGI. The CDR3 is 16 residues long.

The chain recombines TRBV27 with TRBJ1-4, with TRBD1 matching over 10 bases. V shed 10 bases, J shed 0 bases, and the junction held 8 bases outside the gene matches. CDR1 MNHEY and CDR2 SMNVEV come from the germline V gene (reference sequence). This CDR3 region has 16 residues. This chain's CDR3 is CATRQGALATNEKLFF. The CDR3 nucleotides are TGTGCCACCAGACAGGGGGCTTTGGCAACTAATGAAAAACTGTTTTTT.

The CDR3 DNA reads TGTGCCAGCGGCAGGGACACTTCCTACGAGCAGTACTTC. It translates to CASGRDTSYEQYF. The rearrangement links TRBV6-5 to TRBJ2-7, with D perhaps TRBD1 (6 bases). Germline loops: CDR1 MNHEY, CDR2 SVGAGI. The CDR3 length is 13 residues. V lost 8 bases, J lost 1 base, and 12 bases lay in between.